This TCR beta chain was identified during a study of blood T cell repertoires in COVID-19. On the study more broadly: Some COVID-19 samples were acute and others convalescent; all came from the United States, Italy and Spain. PBMCs, B-cell-depleted T cells, or T cells provided the cDNA or gDNA that made up the material.

Under the authors' procedure: Researchers report that nucleated cell counts were estimated from reference gene primer amplification. Method: immunoSEQ multiplex PCR; TCRdb's copy keeps in-frame clones and lacks some. V and J calls and clone size are as listed in that table; D and trimming were resolved from the DNA. The sample includes roughly 240,000 clones, about 80% seen only once; the top ten take 1.5% to 2%. Germline CDR1 SGHRS, CDR2 YFSETQ. This CDR3 contains 17 residues. Germline trimming cut 0 bases from V and 0 bases from J; bases unmatched to any gene: 5. The material sequenced was peripheral blood. The clonotype was recovered from a woman aged 80 or over with acute or convalescent COVID-19. This chain links TRBV5-1 with TRBJ2-3; 9 bases match TRBD2. CDR3 coding DNA: TGCGCCAGCAGCTTGGTGGTAGCGGGAGATAGCACAGATACGCAGTATTTT. This encodes CASSLVVAGDSTDTQYF.